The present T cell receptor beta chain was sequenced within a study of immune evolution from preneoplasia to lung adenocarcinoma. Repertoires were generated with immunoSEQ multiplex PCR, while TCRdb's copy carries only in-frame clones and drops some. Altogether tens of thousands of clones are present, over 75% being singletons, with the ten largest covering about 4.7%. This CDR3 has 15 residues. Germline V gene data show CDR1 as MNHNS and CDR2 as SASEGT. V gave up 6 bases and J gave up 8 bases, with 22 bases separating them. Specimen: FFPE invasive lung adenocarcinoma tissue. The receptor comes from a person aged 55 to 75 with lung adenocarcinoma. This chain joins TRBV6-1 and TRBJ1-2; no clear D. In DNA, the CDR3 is TGTGCCAGCAGGGAGACGGATTTAAATCGTCGAGGCTACACCTTC. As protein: CASRETDLNRRGYTF.